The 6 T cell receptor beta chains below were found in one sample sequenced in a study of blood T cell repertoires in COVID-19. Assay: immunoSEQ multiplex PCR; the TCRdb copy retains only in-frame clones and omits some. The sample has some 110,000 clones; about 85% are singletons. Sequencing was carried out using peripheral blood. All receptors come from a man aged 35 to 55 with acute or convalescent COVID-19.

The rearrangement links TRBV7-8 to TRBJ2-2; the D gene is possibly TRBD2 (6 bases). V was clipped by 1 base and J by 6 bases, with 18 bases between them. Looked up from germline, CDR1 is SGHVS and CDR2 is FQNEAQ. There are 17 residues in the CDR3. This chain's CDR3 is CASSLEVSSWGAGELFF. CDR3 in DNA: TGTGCCAGCAGCTTAGAGGTCTCTAGCTGGGGGGCCGGGGAGCTGTTTTTT.

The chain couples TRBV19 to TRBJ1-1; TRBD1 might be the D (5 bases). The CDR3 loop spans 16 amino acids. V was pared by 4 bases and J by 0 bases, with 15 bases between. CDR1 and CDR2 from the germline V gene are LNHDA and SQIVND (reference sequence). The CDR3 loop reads CASSRGDGVLNTEAFF. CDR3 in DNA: TGTGCCAGTAGTAGGGGGGATGGGGTGTTGAACACTGAAGCTTTCTTT. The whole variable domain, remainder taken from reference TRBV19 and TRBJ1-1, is DGGITQSPKYLFRKEGQNVTLSCEQNLNHDAMYWYRQDPGQGLRLIYYSQIVNDFQKGDIAEGYSVSREKKESFPLTVTSAQKNPTAFYLCASSRGDGVLNTEAFFGQGTRLTVV.

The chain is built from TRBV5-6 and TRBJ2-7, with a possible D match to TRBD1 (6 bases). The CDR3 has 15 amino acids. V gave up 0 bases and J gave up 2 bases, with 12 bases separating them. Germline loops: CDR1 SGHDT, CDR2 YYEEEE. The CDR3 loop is CASSLEGVGPYEQYF. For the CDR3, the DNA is TGTGCCAGCAGCTTGGAGGGGGTAGGACCCTACGAGCAGTACTTC.

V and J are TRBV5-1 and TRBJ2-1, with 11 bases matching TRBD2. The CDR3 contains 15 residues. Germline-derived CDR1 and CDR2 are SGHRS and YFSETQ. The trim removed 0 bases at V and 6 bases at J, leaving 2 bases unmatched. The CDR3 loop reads CASSLEGLAANEQFF. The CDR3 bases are TGCGCCAGCAGCTTGGAGGGACTAGCGGCCAATGAGCAGTTCTTC.

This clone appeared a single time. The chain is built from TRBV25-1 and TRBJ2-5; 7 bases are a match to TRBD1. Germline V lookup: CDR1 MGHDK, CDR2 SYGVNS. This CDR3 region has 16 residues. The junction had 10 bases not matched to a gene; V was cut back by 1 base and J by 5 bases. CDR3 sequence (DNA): TGTGCCAGCAGTGAATTGGTGGGCAGGGGGTCTGAGACCCAGTACTTC. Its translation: CASSELVGRGSETQYF.

The CDR3 DNA is TGTGCCAGCAGCTCTACGGGGGGGAGCAATCAGCCCCAGCATTTT. It translates to CASSSTGGSNQPQHF. The rearrangement uses TRBV7-9 and TRBJ1-5, with a tentative D call TRBD1 (5 bases). The ends were cut back, 4 bases at V and 1 base at J, with 11 bases in the middle. Germline loops: CDR1 SEHNR, CDR2 FQNEAQ (reference sequence). The CDR3 is made up of 15 amino acids.